This TCR beta chain was captured by sequencing in a study of cytomegalovirus exposure and HLA in healthy donors. Researchers ran the PCR with 60 Vbeta and 13 Jbeta primers. The table came from immunoSEQ multiplex PCR; TCRdb's copy has only in-frame clones and leaves some out. The profile shows about 35,000 clones, 90% of them singletons. As regards this clone: The antigen is undetermined.

Points from the study as a whole: Accurate predictions that matched the HLA-A and HLA-B alleles of most subjects were reportedly made from TCR beta sequences. By a later analysis, the bulk of CMV-associated TCR beta chains appeared HLA-restricted.

The sequencing input was PBMCs. The receptor was derived from a woman under 30 in good health and CMV-seronegative.

The CDR3 nucleotides read TGTGCCAGCCTACGGGCGGGGGAGGTGGAGACCCAGTACTTC. It translates to CASLRAGEVETQYF. This chain connects TRBV28 to TRBJ2-5; 7 nucleotides agree with TRBD2. From germline, CDR1 is MDHEN and CDR2 SYDVKM. This CDR3 has 14 residues. Losses at the gene ends were 8 bases for V and 5 bases for J; bases not matched to a gene: 11.